The 6 T cell receptor beta chains given below trace back to one sample, sequenced in a study of blood T cell repertoires in COVID-19. The data were produced by immunoSEQ multiplex PCR, yet TCRdb's version contains in-frame clones alone and is incomplete. The sample carries about 250,000 clones, roughly 88% recorded once. The sequencing input was peripheral blood. The origin of the receptors is a woman older than 75 with COVID-19, enrolled during active disease.

The chain uses TRBV6-2 or TRBV6-3 and TRBJ2-7, with 9 bases matching TRBD1. The length of the CDR3 is 14 residues. Germline lookup yields CDR1 MNHEY and CDR2 SVGEGT. Germline trimming cut 5 bases from V and 2 bases from J; bases unmatched to any gene: 4. CDR3 DNA sequence: TGTGCCAGCAGTCCGGGGGACAGGGCCTACGAGCAGTACTTC. It codes for CASSPGDRAYEQYF.

This clone was seen only a few times. The chain uses TRBV25-1 and TRBJ1-1; TRBD1 aligns across 7 bases. This CDR3 comprises 14 residues. Germline assignment: CDR1 MGHDK and CDR2 SYGVNS. V was pared by 3 bases and J by 8 bases, with 9 bases of the junction left unmatched. The CDR3 DNA reads TGTGCCAGCAGTGACGCCGGGACAGTAGCCGAAGCTTTCTTT. This sequence encodes CASSDAGTVAEAFF. Based on the CDR3 plus reference TRBV25-1 and TRBJ1-1, the full variable domain is EADIYQTPRYLVIGTGKKITLECSQTMGHDKMYWYQQDPGMELHLIHYSYGVNSTEKGDLSSESTVSRIRTEHFPLTLESARPSHTSQYLCASSDAGTVAEAFFGQGTRLTVV.

The chain links TRBV28 to TRBJ2-5, with 9 bases fitting TRBD2. The V and J ends lost 3 bases and 4 bases, in that order; junction bases with no gene match: 3. Looked up from germline, CDR1 is MDHEN and CDR2 is SYDVKM. The CDR3 length is 14 residues. The CDR3 reads CASSLPSGVETQYF. DNA of the CDR3: TGTGCCAGCAGTTTGCCTAGCGGGGTAGAGACCCAGTACTTC.

This chain connects TRBV19 to TRBJ1-1; 9 bases are a match to TRBD1. With 7 bases clipped from V and 0 bases from J, the junction kept 18 bases outside the gene matches. This CDR3 is 19 amino acids long. CDR1 is LNHDA, CDR2 SQIVND, per germline (reference sequence). The CDR3 region has the DNA TGTGCCAGTACCCAAAAGCGGGACAGGGTCGGAAACTTGAACACTGAAGCTTTCTTT. Amino acid sequence: CASTQKRDRVGNLNTEAFF.

This clone came up once. This chain joins TRBV3-1 (or the pseudogene TRBV3-2) and TRBJ1-2; 9 positions agree with TRBD1. CDR3 length equals 15 residues. V was pared by 1 base and J by 7 bases, with 7 bases of the junction left unmatched. Germline V gives CDR1 LGHDT, CDR2 YNNKEL (reference sequence). CDR3 amino acids: CASSQAGTGIGGYTF. Written as DNA, the CDR3 is TGTGCCAGCAGCCAAGCCGGGACAGGGATAGGTGGCTACACCTTC.

This clone was recorded only once. The V and J genes are TRBV25-1 and TRBJ1-4; 10 bases align to TRBD1. This CDR3 comprises 14 residues. Germline V gene data show CDR1 as MGHDK and CDR2 as SYGVNS. V shed 6 bases, J shed 7 bases, and the junction held 5 bases outside the gene matches. The CDR3 spells CASRRDRGGEKLFF. For the CDR3, the DNA is TGTGCCAGCAGGCGGGACAGGGGTGGTGAAAAACTGTTTTTT.